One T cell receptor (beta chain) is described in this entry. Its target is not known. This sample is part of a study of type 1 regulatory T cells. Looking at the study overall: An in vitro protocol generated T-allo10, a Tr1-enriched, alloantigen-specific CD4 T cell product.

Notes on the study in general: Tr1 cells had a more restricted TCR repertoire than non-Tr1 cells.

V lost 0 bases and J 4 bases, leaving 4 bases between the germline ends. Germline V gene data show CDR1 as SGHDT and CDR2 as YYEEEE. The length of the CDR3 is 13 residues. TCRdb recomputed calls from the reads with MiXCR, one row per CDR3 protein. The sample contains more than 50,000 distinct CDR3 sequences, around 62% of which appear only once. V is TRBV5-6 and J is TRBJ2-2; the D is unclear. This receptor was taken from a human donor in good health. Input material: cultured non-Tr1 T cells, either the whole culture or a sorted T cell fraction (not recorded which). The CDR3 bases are TGTGCCAGCAGCTTGGCCTTCACCGGGGAGCTGTTTTTT. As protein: CASSLAFTGELFF.